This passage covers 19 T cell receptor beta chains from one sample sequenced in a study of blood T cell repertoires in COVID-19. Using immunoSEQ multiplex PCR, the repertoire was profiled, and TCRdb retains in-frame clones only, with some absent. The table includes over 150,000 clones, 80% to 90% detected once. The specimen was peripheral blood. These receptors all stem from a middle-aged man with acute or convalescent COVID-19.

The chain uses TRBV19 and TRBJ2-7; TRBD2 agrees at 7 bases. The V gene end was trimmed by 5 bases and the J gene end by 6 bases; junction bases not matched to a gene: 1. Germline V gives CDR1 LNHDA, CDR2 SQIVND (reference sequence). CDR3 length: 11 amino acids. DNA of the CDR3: TGTGCCAGTAGTGGGGGGGGCGAGCAGTACTTC. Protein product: CASSGGGEQYF. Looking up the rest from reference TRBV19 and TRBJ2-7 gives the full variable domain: DGGITQSPKYLFRKEGQNVTLSCEQNLNHDAMYWYRQDPGQGLRLIYYSQIVNDFQKGDIAEGYSVSREKKESFPLTVTSAQKNPTAFYLCASSGGGEQYFGPGTRLTVT.

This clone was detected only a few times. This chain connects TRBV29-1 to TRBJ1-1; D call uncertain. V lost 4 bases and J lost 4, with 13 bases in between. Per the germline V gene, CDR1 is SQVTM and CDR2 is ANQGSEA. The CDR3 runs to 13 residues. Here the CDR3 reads CSVVPGLGTEAFF. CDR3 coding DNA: TGCAGCGTTGTGCCAGGTTTGGGCACTGAAGCTTTCTTT.

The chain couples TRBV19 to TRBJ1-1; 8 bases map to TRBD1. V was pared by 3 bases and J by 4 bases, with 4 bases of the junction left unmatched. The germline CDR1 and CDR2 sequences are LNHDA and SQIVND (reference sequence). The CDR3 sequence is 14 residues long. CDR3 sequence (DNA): TGTGCCAGTAGTATCGGACAGGGTATCACTGAAGCTTTCTTT. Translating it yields CASSIGQGITEAFF. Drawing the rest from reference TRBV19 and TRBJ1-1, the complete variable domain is DGGITQSPKYLFRKEGQNVTLSCEQNLNHDAMYWYRQDPGQGLRLIYYSQIVNDFQKGDIAEGYSVSREKKESFPLTVTSAQKNPTAFYLCASSIGQGITEAFFGQGTRLTVV.

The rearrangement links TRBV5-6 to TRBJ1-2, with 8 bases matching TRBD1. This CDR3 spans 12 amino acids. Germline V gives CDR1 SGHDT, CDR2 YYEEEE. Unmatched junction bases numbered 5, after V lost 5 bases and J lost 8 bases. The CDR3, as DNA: TGTGCCAGCAGTGACAGGGGTTACGGCTACACCTTC. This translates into CASSDRGYGYTF.

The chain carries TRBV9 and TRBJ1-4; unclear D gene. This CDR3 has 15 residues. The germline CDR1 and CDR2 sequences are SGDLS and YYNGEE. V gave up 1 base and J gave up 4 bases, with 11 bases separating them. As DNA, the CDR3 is TGTGCCAGCAGCGTAAATGTACAGAATAATGAAAAACTGTTTTTT. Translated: CASSVNVQNNEKLFF.

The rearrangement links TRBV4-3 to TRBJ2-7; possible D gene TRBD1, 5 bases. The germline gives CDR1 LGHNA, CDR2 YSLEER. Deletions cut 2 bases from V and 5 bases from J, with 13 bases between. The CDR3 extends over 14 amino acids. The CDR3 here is CASSQSRVTHEQYF. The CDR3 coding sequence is TGCGCCAGCAGCCAAAGCAGGGTAACGCACGAGCAGTACTTC.

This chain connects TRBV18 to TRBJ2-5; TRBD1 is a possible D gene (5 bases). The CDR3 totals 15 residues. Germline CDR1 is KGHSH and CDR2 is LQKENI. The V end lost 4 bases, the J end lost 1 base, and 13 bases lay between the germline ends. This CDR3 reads CASSLSPTVQETQYF. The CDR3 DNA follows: TGTGCCAGCTCACTTAGTCCGACAGTCCAAGAGACCCAGTACTTC.

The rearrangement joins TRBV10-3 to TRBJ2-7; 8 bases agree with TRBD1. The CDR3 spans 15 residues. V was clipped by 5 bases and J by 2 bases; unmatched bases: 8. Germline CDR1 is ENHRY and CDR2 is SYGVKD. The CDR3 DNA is TGTGCCATCAGTACTACAGGGGGTGGGACCTACGAGCAGTACTTC. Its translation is CAISTTGGGTYEQYF.

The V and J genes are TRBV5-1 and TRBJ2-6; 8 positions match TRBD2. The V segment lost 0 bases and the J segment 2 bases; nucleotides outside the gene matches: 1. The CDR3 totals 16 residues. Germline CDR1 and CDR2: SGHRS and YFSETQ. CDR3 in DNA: TGCGCCAGCAGCTTGGCGGGAGGGACTGGGGCCAACGTCCTGACTTTC. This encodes CASSLAGGTGANVLTF.

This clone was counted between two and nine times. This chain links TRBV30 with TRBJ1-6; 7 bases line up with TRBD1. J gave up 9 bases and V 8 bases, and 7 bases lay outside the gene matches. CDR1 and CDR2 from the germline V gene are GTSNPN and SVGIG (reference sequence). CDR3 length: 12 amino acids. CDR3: CAGGGQGSPLHF. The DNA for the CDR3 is TGTGCCGGAGGGGGCCAGGGTTCACCCCTCCACTTT. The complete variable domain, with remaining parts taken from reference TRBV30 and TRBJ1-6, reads SQTIHQWPATLVQPVGSPLSLECTVEGTSNPNLYWYRQAAGRGLQLLFYSVGIGQISSEVPQNLSASRPQDRQFILSSKKLLLSDSGFYLCAGGGQGSPLHFGNGTRLTVT.

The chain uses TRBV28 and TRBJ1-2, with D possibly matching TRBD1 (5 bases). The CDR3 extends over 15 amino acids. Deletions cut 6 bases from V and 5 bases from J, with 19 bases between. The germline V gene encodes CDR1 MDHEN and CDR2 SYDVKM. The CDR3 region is CASSSPGVGGYGYTF. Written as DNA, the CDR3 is TGTGCCAGCAGCTCCCCGGGGGTTGGTGGATATGGCTACACCTTC.

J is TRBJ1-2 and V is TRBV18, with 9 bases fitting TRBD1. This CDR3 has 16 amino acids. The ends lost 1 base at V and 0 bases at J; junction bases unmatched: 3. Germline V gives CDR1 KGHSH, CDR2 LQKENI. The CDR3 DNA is TGTGCCAGCTCACCACGGGGACAGGGAGCTAACTATGGCTACACCTTC. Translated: CASSPRGQGANYGYTF.

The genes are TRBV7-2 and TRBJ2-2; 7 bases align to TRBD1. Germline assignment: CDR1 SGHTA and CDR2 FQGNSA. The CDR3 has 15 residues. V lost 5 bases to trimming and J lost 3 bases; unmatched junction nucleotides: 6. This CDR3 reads CASSPRDRYTGELFF. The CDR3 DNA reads TGTGCCAGCAGCCCAAGGGACAGATACACCGGGGAGCTGTTTTTT.

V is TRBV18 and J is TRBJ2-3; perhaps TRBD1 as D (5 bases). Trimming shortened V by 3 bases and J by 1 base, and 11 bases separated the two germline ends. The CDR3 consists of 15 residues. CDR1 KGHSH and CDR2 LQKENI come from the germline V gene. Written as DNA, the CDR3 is TGTGCCAGCTCACCCCTTACAGGACGCACAGATACGCAGTATTTT. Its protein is CASSPLTGRTDTQYF.

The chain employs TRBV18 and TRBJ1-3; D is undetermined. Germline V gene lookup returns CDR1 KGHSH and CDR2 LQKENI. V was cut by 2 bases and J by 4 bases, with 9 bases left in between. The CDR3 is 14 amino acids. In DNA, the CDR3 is TGTGCCAGCTCACCAGAGGGTCGGGGAAACACCATATATTTT. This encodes CASSPEGRGNTIYF.

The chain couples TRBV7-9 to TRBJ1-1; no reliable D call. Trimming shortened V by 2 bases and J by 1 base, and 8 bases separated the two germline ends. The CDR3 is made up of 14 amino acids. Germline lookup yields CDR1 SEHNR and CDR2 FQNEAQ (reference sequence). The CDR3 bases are TGTGCCAGCAGCTTACCCAAGAGGAACACTGAAGCTTTCTTT. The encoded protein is CASSLPKRNTEAFF.

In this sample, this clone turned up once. CDR3 in DNA: TGCGCCAGCAGTCCATGGAGAACGGACAGGGCCCAGTACTTC. Translated: CASSPWRTDRAQYF. The V and J genes are TRBV5-1 and TRBJ2-5, with TRBD1 identical over 8 bases. The germline CDR1 and CDR2 sequences are SGHRS and YFSETQ. Unmatched junction bases numbered 12, after V lost 5 bases and J lost 9 bases. The length of the CDR3 is 14 residues.

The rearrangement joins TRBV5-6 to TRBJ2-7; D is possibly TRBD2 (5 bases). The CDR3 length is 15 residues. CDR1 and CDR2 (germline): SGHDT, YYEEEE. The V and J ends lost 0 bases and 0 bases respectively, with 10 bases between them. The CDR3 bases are TGTGCCAGCAGCTTGGTAAATCGGGACTCCTACGAGCAGTACTTC. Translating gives CASSLVNRDSYEQYF.

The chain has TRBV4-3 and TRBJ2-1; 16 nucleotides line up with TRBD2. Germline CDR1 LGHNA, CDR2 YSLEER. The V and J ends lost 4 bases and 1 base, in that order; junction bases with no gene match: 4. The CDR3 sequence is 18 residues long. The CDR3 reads CASSPGTSGGGSYNEQFF. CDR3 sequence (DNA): TGCGCCAGCAGCCCGGGGACTAGCGGGGGGGGATCCTACAATGAGCAGTTCTTC.